This TCR beta chain derives from a study of blood T cell repertoires in COVID-19. With 5 bases removed from V and 2 bases from J, the gap between germline ends came to 11 bases. Germline values: CDR1 SGHRS, CDR2 YFSETQ. This CDR3 comprises 13 residues. Sequencing was performed with immunoSEQ multiplex PCR; in TCRdb, only in-frame clones are kept and a portion is missing. The sample shows some 160,000 clones, around 90% of them seen only once. This receptor was taken from a man between 18 and 35 years old with acute or convalescent COVID-19. This chain connects TRBV5-1 to TRBJ2-7, with D possibly TRBD1 on 5 matching bases. The sequencing sample was made of peripheral blood. Here the CDR3 DNA reads TGCGCCAGCAGTGGCAGGGCAACCTACGAGCAGTACTTC. Amino acids: CASSGRATYEQYF.